Below are 14 T cell receptor beta chains sequenced from a single sample in a study of T cells in Graves' hyperthyroidism and ophthalmopathy. Regions amplified from RNA transcripts were the TCR beta CDR3 regions. The TCR CDR3 first-round RT-PCR relied on the HTBI primer set. TCRdb processed the multiplex PCR reads anew with MiXCR; each CDR3 protein has one entry. The repertoire holds around 570,000 distinct CDR3 sequences, about 20% seen once, with roughly 50% in the top ten. The sequencing input was blood. The source is a man aged 40-49 years with Graves' ophthalmopathy.

This clonotype has ten or more counts. This chain joins TRBV5-6 and TRBJ2-1; 12 nucleotides agree with TRBD2. CDR3 length: 17 residues. Germline CDR1 and CDR2: SGHDT and YYEEEE. V gave up 4 bases and J gave up 4 bases; unmatched junction bases: 9. CDR3 bases: TGTGCCAGCAGCGGTGTCGGGACTAGCGGGTTTTACAATGAGCAGTTCTTC. It specifies CASSGVGTSGFYNEQFF.

This chain connects TRBV2 to TRBJ2-2, with TRBD2 matching 10 bases. V lost 8 bases, J lost 6 bases, and 12 bases stayed unmatched. Germline V lookup: CDR1 SNHLY, CDR2 FYNNEI. The CDR3 totals 16 residues. This CDR3 reads CASGQREGRFSGELFF. The CDR3 nucleotides read TGTGCCAGCGGGCAGCGGGAGGGCCGTTTCTCCGGGGAGCTGTTTTTT.

This clonotype was counted at least ten times. The V call is TRBV12-3 or TRBV12-4, the J call TRBJ2-7; possible D gene TRBD1, 6 bases. The CDR3 runs to 11 residues. Trimming cost V 6 bases and J 11 bases, with 14 bases left between them. In nucleotides, the CDR3 is TGTGCCAGCAGATCCAGGGGCCAGGAGTACTTC. Translating it yields CASRSRGQEYF.

This clonotype was counted ten times or more. The rearrangement links TRBV20-1 to TRBJ2-5; D is perhaps TRBD2 (7 bases). The CDR3 covers 14 residues. CDR1 is DFQATT, CDR2 SNEGSKA, per germline (reference sequence). V shed 0 bases and J shed 5 bases, with 13 bases lying between them. CDR3 DNA: TGCAGTGCTAGAGATCGGGGGGCCGGGGAGACCCAGTACTTC. It encodes CSARDRGAGETQYF.

This clonotype was seen repeatedly, ten times or more. The chain has TRBV6-1 and TRBJ2-1, with a possible D match to TRBD1 (6 bases). This CDR3 has 14 residues. CDR1 is MNHNS, CDR2 SASEGT, per germline. Trimming pared 7 bases from V and 7 bases from J, leaving 17 bases between. The CDR3 spells CASTDPIQGNEQFF. CDR3 bases: TGTGCCAGCACGGACCCTATTCAGGGGAATGAGCAGTTCTTC.

Ten or more counts support this clonotype. The CDR3 reads CASSFNRDTEAFF. CDR3 coding DNA: TGTGCCAGCAGTTTCAACAGGGACACTGAAGCTTTCTTT. The chain links TRBV28 to TRBJ1-1; D possibly corresponds to TRBD1 (6 bases). Germline lookup yields CDR1 MDHEN and CDR2 SYDVKM. Trimming cost V 3 bases and J 3 bases, with 8 bases left between them. The CDR3 consists of 13 residues.

The table lists this clonotype with a few counts. V gene TRBV6-1 combines with J gene TRBJ2-3; unclear D gene. The V and J ends lost 0 bases and 7 bases respectively, with 8 bases between them. Germline values: CDR1 MNHNS, CDR2 SASEGT. The CDR3 covers 13 residues. The CDR3, as DNA: TGTGCCAGCAGTGAAGCGACTGGAAATACGCAGTATTTT. Residues: CASSEATGNTQYF.

In its sample, this clonotype was seen a few times. V usage is TRBV9 and J usage is TRBJ1-6, with 8 bases lining up with TRBD1. V trimming: 2 bases; J trimming: 5 bases; junction bases outside the gene matches: 3. This CDR3 is 15 amino acids long. The germline V gene encodes CDR1 SGDLS and CDR2 YYNGEE. The CDR3 region is CASSVTGVDNSPLHF. The CDR3 bases are TGTGCCAGCAGCGTGACAGGGGTAGATAATTCACCCCTCCACTTT.

This clonotype was observed a handful of times. CDR3 amino acids: CASSFEGLVSSQYF. CDR3 DNA sequence: TGCGCCAGCAGCTTTGAGGGACTAGTGAGCTCCCAGTACTTC. The V call is TRBV5-1, the J call TRBJ2-5, with TRBD2 identical over 8 bases. Trimming cost V 2 bases and J 9 bases; bases outside gene matches: 9. CDR3 length: 14 amino acids. Looked up from germline, CDR1 is SGHRS and CDR2 is YFSETQ.

This clonotype was recorded at least ten times. V and J are TRBV11-3 and TRBJ2-1, with 8 bases aligning to TRBD2. The J segment lost 2 bases and the V segment lost 0 bases, leaving 0 bases of the junction unmatched. This CDR3 comprises 15 residues. CDR1 is SGHNT, CDR2 YENEEA, per germline. CDR3 residues: CASSLEAGAYNEQFF. The DNA of the CDR3 is TGTGCCAGCAGCTTAGAAGCGGGAGCCTACAATGAGCAGTTCTTC.

This clonotype was picked up a small number of times. V and J are TRBV6-2 or TRBV6-3 and TRBJ2-1; 12 bases are shared with TRBD2. With V trimmed by 4 bases and J by 0 bases, 10 bases remained unmatched. The germline V gene encodes CDR1 MNHEY and CDR2 SVGEGT. The CDR3 runs 19 residues. The CDR3 coding sequence is TGTGCCAGCAGTTCCCCGGGACTAGCGGGCAAAACCTCCTACAATGAGCAGTTCTTC. This encodes CASSSPGLAGKTSYNEQFF.

A remark on this clonotype: The junction departs from the called germline gene at one end, perhaps through a read error. The chain couples TRBV13 to TRBJ2-3, with D possibly being TRBD1 (5 bases). The germline V gene encodes CDR1 PRHDT and CDR2 FYEKMQ (reference sequence). The CDR3 extends over 15 amino acids. CDR3 nucleotides: TGTGCCAGCAGCTTAGCTCTATCCCCCACAGGTACGCAGTATTTT. Amino acid sequence: CASSLALSPTGTQYF.

This clonotype was found many times. The chain combines TRBV11-2 with TRBJ1-1, with D possibly TRBD1 on 5 matching bases. V dropped 6 bases and J dropped 11 bases, with 28 bases sitting between them. The CDR3 contains 16 residues. Per germline, CDR1 SGHAT and CDR2 FQNNGV. The CDR3 bases are TGTGCCAGCAGGCCAGGCCCAACTGGGTCTCGGGGGGAGGCTTTCTTT. Translation: CASRPGPTGSRGEAFF.

Ten or more counts support this clonotype. This chain uses TRBV11-2 with TRBJ2-5, with 9 bases identical to TRBD2. Trimming at V came to 3 bases and at J to 3 bases, leaving 11 bases not matched to a gene. CDR3 length: 17 amino acids. CDR1 is SGHAT and CDR2 is FQNNGV in the germline V gene. CDR3 region: CASSFGSLAGLEETQYF. The CDR3 DNA is TGTGCCAGCAGCTTCGGGTCTCTAGCGGGACTAGAAGAGACCCAGTACTTC.